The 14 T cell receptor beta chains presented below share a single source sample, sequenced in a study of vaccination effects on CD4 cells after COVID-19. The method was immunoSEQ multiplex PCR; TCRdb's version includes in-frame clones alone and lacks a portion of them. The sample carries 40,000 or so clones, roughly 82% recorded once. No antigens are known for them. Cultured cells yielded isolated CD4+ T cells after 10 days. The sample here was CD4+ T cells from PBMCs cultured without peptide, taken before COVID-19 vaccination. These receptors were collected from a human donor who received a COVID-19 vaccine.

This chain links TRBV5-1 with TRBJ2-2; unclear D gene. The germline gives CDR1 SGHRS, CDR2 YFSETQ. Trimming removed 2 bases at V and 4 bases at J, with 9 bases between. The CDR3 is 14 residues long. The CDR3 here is CASSLNLGTGELFF. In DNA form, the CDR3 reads TGCGCCAGCAGCTTAAATTTAGGCACCGGGGAGCTGTTTTTT.

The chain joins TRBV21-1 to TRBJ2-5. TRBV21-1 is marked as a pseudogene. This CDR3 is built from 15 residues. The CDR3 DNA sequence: TGTGCCAGCAGCAAAGATCACGGCGTGGGGGAGACCCAGTACTTC. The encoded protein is CASSKDHGVGETQYF.

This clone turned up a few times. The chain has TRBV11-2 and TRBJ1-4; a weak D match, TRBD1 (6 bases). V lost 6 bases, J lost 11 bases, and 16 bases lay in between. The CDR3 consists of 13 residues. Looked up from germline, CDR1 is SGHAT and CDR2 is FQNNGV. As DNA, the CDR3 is TGTGCCAGCAGGCTCAACAGGGTCAGGAAACTGTTTTTT. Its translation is CASRLNRVRKLFF.

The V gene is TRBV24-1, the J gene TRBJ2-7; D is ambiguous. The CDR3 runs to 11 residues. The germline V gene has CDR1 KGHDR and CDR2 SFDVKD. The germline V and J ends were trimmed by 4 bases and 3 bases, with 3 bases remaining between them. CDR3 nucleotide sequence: TGTGCCACCAGTGAGGACTACGAGCAGTACGTC. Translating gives CATSEDYEQYV.

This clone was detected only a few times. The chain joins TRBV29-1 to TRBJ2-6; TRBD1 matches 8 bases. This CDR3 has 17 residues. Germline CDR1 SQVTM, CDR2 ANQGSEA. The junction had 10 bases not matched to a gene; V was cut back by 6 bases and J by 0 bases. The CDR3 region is CSVGRQGLNSGANVLTF. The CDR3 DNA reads TGCAGCGTGGGGCGACAGGGGTTAAACTCTGGGGCCAACGTCCTGACTTTC.

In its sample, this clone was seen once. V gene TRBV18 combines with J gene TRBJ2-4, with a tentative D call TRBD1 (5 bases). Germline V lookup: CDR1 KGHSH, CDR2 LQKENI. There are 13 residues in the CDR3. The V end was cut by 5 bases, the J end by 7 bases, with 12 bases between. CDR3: CASSLGKGNIQYF. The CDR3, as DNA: TGTGCCAGCTCATTGGGGAAGGGGAACATTCAGTACTTC.

As DNA, the CDR3 is TGTGCCAGCAGTGAAGATTATCAGCCCCAGCATTTT. It specifies CASSEDYQPQHF. J is TRBJ1-5 and V is TRBV25-1; D is unresolved. Germline lookup yields CDR1 MGHDK and CDR2 SYGVNS. Trimming left V 2 bases short and J 5 bases short, with 4 bases between. The CDR3 loop spans 12 amino acids.

In DNA, the CDR3 is TGTGCCAGCAAATCAACAGCGAACACTGAAGCTTTCTTT. The encoded protein is CASKSTANTEAFF. The rearrangement links TRBV2 to TRBJ1-1; D remains unclear. V was trimmed by 7 bases and J by 1 base, leaving 10 bases between them. This CDR3 is 13 amino acids long. Per germline, CDR1 SNHLY and CDR2 FYNNEI.

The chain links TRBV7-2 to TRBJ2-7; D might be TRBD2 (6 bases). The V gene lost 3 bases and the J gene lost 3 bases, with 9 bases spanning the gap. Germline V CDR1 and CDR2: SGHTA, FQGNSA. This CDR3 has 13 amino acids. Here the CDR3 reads CASSFRRGYEQYV. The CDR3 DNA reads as TGTGCCAGCAGCTTTCGGAGGGGCTACGAGCAGTACGTC.

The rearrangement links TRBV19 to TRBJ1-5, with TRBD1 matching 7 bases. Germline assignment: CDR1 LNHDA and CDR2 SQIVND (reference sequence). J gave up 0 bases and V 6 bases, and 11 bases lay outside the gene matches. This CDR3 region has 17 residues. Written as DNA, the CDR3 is TGTGCCAGTAGCGGAGGTCAGGGGGGATATAGCAATCAGCCCCAGCATTTT. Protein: CASSGGQGGYSNQPQHF.

CDR3 region: CASNRAGANLETQYF. The CDR3 coding sequence is TGTGCCAGCAATAGGGCGGGGGCTAACCTAGAGACCCAGTACTTC. V is TRBV5-4 and J is TRBJ2-5; a weak D match, TRBD2 (7 bases). V was trimmed by 6 bases and J by 4 bases, leaving 19 bases between them. The CDR3 spans 15 residues. The germline gives CDR1 SGHNT, CDR2 YYREEE (reference sequence).

CDR3 residues: CASSLVGSSYEQYV. The CDR3 DNA reads as TGTGCCAGCAGCTTAGTGGGAAGCTCCTACGAGCAGTACGTC. This chain connects TRBV11-2 to TRBJ2-7; no clear D gene. V lost 1 base and J lost 0, with 7 bases in between. The CDR3 consists of 14 residues. Germline assignment: CDR1 SGHAT and CDR2 FQNNGV.

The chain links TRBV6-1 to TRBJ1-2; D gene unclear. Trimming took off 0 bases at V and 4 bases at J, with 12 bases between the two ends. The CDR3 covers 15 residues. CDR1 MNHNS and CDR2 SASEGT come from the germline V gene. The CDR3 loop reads CASSEAWRTGYGYTF. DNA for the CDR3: TGTGCCAGCAGTGAAGCTTGGAGGACGGGCTATGGCTACACCTTC.

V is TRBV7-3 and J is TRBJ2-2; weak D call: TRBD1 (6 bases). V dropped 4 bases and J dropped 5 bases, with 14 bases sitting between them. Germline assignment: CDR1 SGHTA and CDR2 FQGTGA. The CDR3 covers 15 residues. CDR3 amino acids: CASSSRTGTTGELFF. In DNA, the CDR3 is TGTGCCAGCAGCTCCCGAACAGGGACGACCGGGGAGCTGTTTTTT.